This T cell receptor beta chain was obtained from a study of blood T cells in healthy people across ages. Study-level background: Template-switching capture recovered about one barcoded beta molecule per two T cells. General study findings and limits: A strong correlation was seen between TCR beta diversity and naive T cell percentage. A greater number of naive CD4+ cells and higher diversity distinguished long-lived donors from aged donors.

Combining a sample-barcoded 5' primer with a J-beta primer mix, a second PCR ran for 7 to 11 cycles. TCRdb processed the 5' RACE reads anew with MiXCR; each CDR3 protein has one entry. The sample has around 780,000 distinct CDR3 sequences, roughly 26% seen once. The CDR3 is made up of 11 amino acids. Germline V gives CDR1 ENHRY, CDR2 SYGVKD. Concerning this clonotype itself: Its specificity is not known.

Separately, the same data were catalogued under a study of T cells of mothers and their children. In that study: Barcodes and 2-4 random nucleotides were added by M1S in the second PCR.

The TCR was taken from a boy aged 10-17 years in good health. The sequenced sample was blood. V gene TRBV10-3 combines with J gene TRBJ2-5, with 7 bases lining up with TRBD2. TRBJ2-7 explains the end of the DNA better; the J call may be wrong. CDR3 in amino acids: CATAGDYEQYF. CDR3 sequence (DNA): TGTGCCACGGCGGGAGATTACGAGCAGTACTTC.